The clone carrying this T cell receptor beta chain was recorded only once. V shed 5 bases and J shed 10 bases, with 11 bases lying between them. The germline V gene encodes CDR1 MDHEN and CDR2 SYDVKM. The CDR3 has 11 amino acids. Using immunoSEQ multiplex PCR, the repertoire was profiled, and TCRdb retains in-frame clones only, with some absent. Of about 100,000 clones detected, roughly 86% appear once; the ten largest clones hold about 6.3%. This entry belongs to a study of blood T cell repertoires in COVID-19. The specimen sequenced was peripheral blood. The chain links TRBV28 to TRBJ1-2, with D uncertain. The sequence was collected from a woman aged 55-75 years with acute or convalescent COVID-19. CDR3 amino acids: CASSNGLVYTF. The CDR3 nucleotides are TGTGCCAGCAGTAACGGACTCGTCTACACCTTC.